The entry that follows covers one TCR beta chain sequence. The antigen remains unidentified. Assay used: immunoSEQ multiplex PCR; TCRdb lists only in-frame clones, some missing. The data show tens of thousands of clones, about 86% seen once. The ends lost 2 bases at V and 6 bases at J; junction bases unmatched: 6. Germline V lookup: CDR1 MNHEY, CDR2 SMNVEV (reference sequence). The CDR3 is 14 residues long. This record comes from a study of lymphopenia after photon versus proton radiotherapy. Study-wide results and caveats: Under photons, naive T cells and diversity fell while effector/memory populations rose. Oligoclonal CD8+ Temra expansion after nadir drove photon patients' diversity drop. In patients who died, overall survival fell as post-nadir TCR diversity dropped more. Survival link was tested only in deceased patients; proton benefit remains a possibility.

V gene TRBV27 combines with J gene TRBJ2-7, with 8 positions matching TRBD1. This specimen was peripheral blood, taken from a patient treated with proton-based radiotherapy. The sequence was obtained from a woman in her sixties or seventies with cholangiocarcinoma. Some clones in this sample may be carry-over from other donors' samples. In DNA, the CDR3 is TGTGCCAGCAGTTTAGGTCAGGGGGCGACCGAGCAGTACTTC. Its translation: CASSLGQGATEQYF.